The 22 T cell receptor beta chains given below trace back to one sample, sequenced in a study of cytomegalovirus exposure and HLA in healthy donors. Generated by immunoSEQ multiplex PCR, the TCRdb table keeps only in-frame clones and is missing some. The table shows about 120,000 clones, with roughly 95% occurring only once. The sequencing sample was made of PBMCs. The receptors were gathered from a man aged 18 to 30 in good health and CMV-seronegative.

The CDR3 region is CASSHAGRYGYTF. The CDR3 DNA sequence: TGTGCCAGCAGCCACGCAGGGAGGTATGGCTACACCTTC. V and J are TRBV11-2 and TRBJ1-2; D might be TRBD1 (5 bases). V was pared by 5 bases and J by 5 bases, with 12 bases between. The CDR3 runs to 13 residues. CDR1 is SGHAT, CDR2 FQNNGV, per germline. Variable domain in full (rest from reference TRBV11-2 and TRBJ1-2): EAGVAQSPRYKIIEKRQSVAFWCNPISGHATLYWYQQILGQGPKLLIQFQNNGVVDDSQLPKDRFSAERLKGVDSTLKIQPAKLEDSAVYLCASSHAGRYGYTFGSGTRLTVV.

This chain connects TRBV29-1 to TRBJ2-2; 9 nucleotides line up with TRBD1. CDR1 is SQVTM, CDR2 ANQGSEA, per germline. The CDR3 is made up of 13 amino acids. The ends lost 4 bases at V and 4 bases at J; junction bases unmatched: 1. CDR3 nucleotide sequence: TGCAGCGTTGCGACAGGGGGCACCGGGGAGCTGTTTTTT. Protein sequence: CSVATGGTGELFF.

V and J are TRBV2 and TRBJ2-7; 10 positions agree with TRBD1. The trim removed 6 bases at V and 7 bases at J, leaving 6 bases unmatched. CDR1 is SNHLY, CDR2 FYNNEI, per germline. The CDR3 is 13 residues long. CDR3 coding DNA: TGTGCCAGCAGAGGGACAGGGGAACGTGAGCAGTACTTC. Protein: CASRGTGEREQYF.

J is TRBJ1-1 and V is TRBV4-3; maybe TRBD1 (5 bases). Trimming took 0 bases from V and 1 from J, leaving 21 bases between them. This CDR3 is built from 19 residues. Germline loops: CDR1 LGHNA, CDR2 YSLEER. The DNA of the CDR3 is TGCGCCAGCAGCCAAGAGCCTCTCGAGACAGTCTATTCGAACACTGAAGCTTTCTTT. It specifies CASSQEPLETVYSNTEAFF.

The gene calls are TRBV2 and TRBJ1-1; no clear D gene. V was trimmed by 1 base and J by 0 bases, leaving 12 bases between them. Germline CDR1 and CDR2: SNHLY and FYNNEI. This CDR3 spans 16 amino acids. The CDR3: CASSEDERWLNTEAFF. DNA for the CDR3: TGTGCCAGCAGTGAAGATGAGAGGTGGTTGAACACTGAAGCTTTCTTT.

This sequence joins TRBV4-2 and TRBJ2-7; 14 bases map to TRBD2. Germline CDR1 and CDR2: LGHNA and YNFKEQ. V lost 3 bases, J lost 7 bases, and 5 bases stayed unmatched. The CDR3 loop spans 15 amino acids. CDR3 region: CASSQTSGRVFEQYF. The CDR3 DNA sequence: TGTGCCAGCAGCCAGACTAGCGGGAGGGTGTTTGAGCAGTACTTC.

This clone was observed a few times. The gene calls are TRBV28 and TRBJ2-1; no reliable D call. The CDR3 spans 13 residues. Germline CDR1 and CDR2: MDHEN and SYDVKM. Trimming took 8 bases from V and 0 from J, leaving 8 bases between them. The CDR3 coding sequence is TGTGCCAGCGGGCAGACCTCCTACAATGAGCAGTTCTTC. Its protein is CASGQTSYNEQFF.

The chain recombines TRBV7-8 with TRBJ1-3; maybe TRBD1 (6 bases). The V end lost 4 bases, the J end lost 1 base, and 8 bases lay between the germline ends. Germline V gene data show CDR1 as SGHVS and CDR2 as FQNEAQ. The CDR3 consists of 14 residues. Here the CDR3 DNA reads TGTGCCAGCAGCTCTACAGGGTCTGGAAACACCATATATTTT. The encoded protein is CASSSTGSGNTIYF.

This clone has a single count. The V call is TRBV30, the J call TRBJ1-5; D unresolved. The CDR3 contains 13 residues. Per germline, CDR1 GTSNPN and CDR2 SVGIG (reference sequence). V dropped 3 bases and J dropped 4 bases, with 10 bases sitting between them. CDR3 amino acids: CAWSDTSNQPQHF. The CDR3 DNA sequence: TGTGCCTGGAGCGATACTTCGAATCAGCCCCAGCATTTT.

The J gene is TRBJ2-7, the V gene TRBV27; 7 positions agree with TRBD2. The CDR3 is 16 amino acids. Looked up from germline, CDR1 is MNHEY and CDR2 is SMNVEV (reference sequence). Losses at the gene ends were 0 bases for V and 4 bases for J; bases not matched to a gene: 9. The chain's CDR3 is CASSLSEPGGWYEQYF. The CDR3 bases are TGTGCCAGCAGTTTATCTGAGCCGGGAGGTTGGTACGAGCAGTACTTC.

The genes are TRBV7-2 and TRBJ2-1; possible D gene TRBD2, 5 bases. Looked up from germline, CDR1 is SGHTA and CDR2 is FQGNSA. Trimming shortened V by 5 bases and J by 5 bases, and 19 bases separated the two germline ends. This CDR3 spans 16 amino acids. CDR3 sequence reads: CASSPLYGISDNEQFF. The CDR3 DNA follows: TGTGCCAGCAGCCCCTTATACGGGATATCCGACAATGAGCAGTTCTTC.

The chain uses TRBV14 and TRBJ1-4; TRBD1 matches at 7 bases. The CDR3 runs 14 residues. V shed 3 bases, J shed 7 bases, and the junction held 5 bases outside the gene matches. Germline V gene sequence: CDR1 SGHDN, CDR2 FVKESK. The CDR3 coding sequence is TGTGCCAGCAGCCAGAGGGACAGTGTTGAAAAACTGTTTTTT. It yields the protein CASSQRDSVEKLFF.

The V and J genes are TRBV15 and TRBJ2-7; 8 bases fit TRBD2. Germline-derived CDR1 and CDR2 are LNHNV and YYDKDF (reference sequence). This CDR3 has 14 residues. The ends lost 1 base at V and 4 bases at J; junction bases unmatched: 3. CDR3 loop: CATSRGRGRYEQYF. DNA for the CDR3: TGTGCCACCAGCAGAGGGCGCGGGAGGTACGAGCAGTACTTC.

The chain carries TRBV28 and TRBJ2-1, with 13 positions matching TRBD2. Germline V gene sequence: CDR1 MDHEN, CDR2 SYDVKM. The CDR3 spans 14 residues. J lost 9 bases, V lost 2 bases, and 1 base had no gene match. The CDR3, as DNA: TGTGCCAGCAGTTTAGGACTAGCGGGAGCTGAGCAGTTCTTC. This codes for CASSLGLAGAEQFF.

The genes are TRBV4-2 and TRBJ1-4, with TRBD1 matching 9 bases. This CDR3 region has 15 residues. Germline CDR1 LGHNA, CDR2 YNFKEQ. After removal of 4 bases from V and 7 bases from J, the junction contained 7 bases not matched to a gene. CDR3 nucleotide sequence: TGTGCCAGCAGCCGGAGTAGGGGACAGGGTGAAAAACTGTTTTTT. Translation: CASSRSRGQGEKLFF.

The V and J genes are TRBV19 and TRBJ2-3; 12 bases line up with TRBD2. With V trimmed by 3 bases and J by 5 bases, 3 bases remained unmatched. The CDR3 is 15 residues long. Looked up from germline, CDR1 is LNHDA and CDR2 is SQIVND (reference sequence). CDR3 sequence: CASSITSGRRDTQYF. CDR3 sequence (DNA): TGTGCCAGTAGTATCACTAGCGGGAGGCGAGATACGCAGTATTTT.

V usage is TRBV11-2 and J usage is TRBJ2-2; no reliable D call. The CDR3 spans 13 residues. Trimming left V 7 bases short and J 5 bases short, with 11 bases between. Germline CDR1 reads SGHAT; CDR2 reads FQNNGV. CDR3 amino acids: CASISEETGELFF. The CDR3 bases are TGTGCCAGCATCTCCGAGGAAACCGGGGAGCTGTTTTTT.

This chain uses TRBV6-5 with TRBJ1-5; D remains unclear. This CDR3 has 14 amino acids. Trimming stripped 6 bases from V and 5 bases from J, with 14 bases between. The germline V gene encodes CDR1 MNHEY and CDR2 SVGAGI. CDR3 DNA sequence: TGTGCCAGCAGACCCAAGCCCGGGTATCAGCCCCAGCATTTT. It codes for CASRPKPGYQPQHF.

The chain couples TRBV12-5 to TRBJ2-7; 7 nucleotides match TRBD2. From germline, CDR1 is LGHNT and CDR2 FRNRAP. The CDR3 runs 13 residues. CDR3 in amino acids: CASSGLPSYEQYF. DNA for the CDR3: TGTGCCTCTTCGGGACTACCTTCCTACGAGCAGTACTTC.

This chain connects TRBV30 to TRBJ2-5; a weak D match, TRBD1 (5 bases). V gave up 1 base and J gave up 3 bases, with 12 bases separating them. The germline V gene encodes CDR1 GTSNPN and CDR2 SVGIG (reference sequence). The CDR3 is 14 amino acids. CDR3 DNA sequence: TGTGCCTGGAGTGACGGTAGGGGCAAAGAGACCCAGTACTTC. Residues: CAWSDGRGKETQYF.

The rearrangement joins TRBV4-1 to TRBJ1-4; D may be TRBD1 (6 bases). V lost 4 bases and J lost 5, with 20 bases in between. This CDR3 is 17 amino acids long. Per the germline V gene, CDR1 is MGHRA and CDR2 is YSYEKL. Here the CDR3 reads CASSRPEAGAFNEKLFF. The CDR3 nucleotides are TGCGCCAGCAGCCGCCCCGAAGCGGGGGCCTTCAATGAAAAACTGTTTTTT.

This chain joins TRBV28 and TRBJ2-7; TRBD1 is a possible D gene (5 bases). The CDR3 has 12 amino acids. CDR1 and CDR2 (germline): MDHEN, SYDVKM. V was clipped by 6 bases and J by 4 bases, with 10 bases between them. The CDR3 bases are TGTGCCAGCAGGCCGGACACGTACGAGCAGTACTTC. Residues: CASRPDTYEQYF.